The 31 T cell receptor beta chains in this list originate from one sample, sequenced in a study of blood T cell repertoires in COVID-19. Using immunoSEQ multiplex PCR, the repertoire was profiled, and TCRdb retains in-frame clones only, with some absent. The table has approximately 280,000 clones, roughly 85% seen once. Material: peripheral blood. These receptor sequences come from a man aged 45-65 years with active or convalescent COVID-19.

This clone appeared a few times. The chain couples TRBV2 to TRBJ2-5; D is perhaps TRBD1 (6 bases). From germline, CDR1 is SNHLY and CDR2 FYNNEI. The length of the CDR3 is 14 residues. Trimming pared 5 bases from V and 7 bases from J, leaving 17 bases between. The DNA for the CDR3 is TGTGCCAGCAGTAGACAGGTTCTAGGAGGGACCCAGTACTTC. It is translated as CASSRQVLGGTQYF.

The chain recombines TRBV28 with TRBJ1-4; D is ambiguous. From germline, CDR1 is MDHEN and CDR2 SYDVKM. This CDR3 has 15 residues. V lost 3 bases, J lost 7 bases, and 15 bases lay in between. The CDR3 sequence is CASSFAHGSGEKLFF. The CDR3 DNA sequence: TGTGCCAGCAGTTTCGCCCACGGTTCGGGTGAAAAACTGTTTTTT.

The chain employs TRBV19 and TRBJ1-5; the D gene is possibly TRBD1 (5 bases). Germline V lookup: CDR1 LNHDA, CDR2 SQIVND (reference sequence). Trimming took 7 bases from V and 2 from J, leaving 15 bases between them. This CDR3 region has 15 residues. CDR3 loop: CASMRRGGGNQPQHF. CDR3 DNA: TGTGCCAGTATGAGAAGGGGAGGCGGCAATCAGCCCCAGCATTTT.

The J gene is TRBJ2-3, the V gene TRBV28; 12 bases map to TRBD2. The CDR3 has 16 residues. The germline V gene has CDR1 MDHEN and CDR2 SYDVKM. V was clipped by 6 bases and J by 0 bases; unmatched bases: 4. The CDR3 sequence: CASSSSGRGSTDTQYF. As DNA, the CDR3 is TGTGCCAGCAGCTCTAGCGGGAGGGGAAGCACAGATACGCAGTATTTT.

The chain has TRBV13 and TRBJ1-6; unclear D gene. V was clipped by 3 bases and J by 5 bases, with 11 bases between them. CDR1 is PRHDT and CDR2 is FYEKMQ in the germline V gene (reference sequence). There are 15 residues in the CDR3. The CDR3 reads CASSLRQLNNSPLHF. In DNA form, the CDR3 reads TGTGCCAGCAGCTTGCGGCAGTTGAATAATTCACCCCTCCACTTT. The full variable domain, in which reference TRBV13 and TRBJ1-6 provide the parts outside the CDR3, is AAGVIQSPRHLIKEKRETATLKCYPIPRHDTVYWYQQGPGQDPQFLISFYEKMQSDKGSIPDRFSAQQFSDYHSELNMSSLELGDSALYFCASSLRQLNNSPLHFGNGTRLTVT.

The J gene is TRBJ2-1, the V gene TRBV21-1; the table's D call, TRBD2, has no DNA check behind it. TRBV21-1 counts as a pseudogene. The CDR3 loop spans 14 amino acids. CDR3 sequence (DNA): TGTGCCAGCAGCAAAGGACTAGCAGACAATGAGCAGTTCTTC. Its translation: CASSKGLADNEQFF.

Turning to this clone: Other nucleotide sequences in the sample specify the same CDR3. The genes are TRBV4-1 and TRBJ2-5, with 10 positions matching TRBD1. The V and J ends lost 1 base and 5 bases, in that order; junction bases with no gene match: 4. Germline V gives CDR1 MGHRA, CDR2 YSYEKL. The CDR3 is 15 amino acids. In nucleotides, the CDR3 is TGCGCCAGCAGCCAAGGGGGACAGGGGAGTGAGACCCAGTACTTC. Protein sequence: CASSQGGQGSETQYF.

This clone was seen a single time. The genes are TRBV6-5 and TRBJ1-5; 8 bases are shared with TRBD1. From germline, CDR1 is MNHEY and CDR2 SVGAGI. The CDR3 has 14 amino acids. Unmatched junction bases numbered 7, after V lost 5 bases and J lost 7 bases. The CDR3 DNA reads TGTGCCAGCAGTCTGCAACAGGGGGTGCAGCCCCAGCATTTT. It translates to CASSLQQGVQPQHF.

The CDR3 spells CSAAQGVIQYF. CDR3 sequence (DNA): TGCAGCGCGGCTCAGGGCGTCATTCAGTACTTC. The V call is TRBV20-1, the J call TRBJ2-4; D is perhaps TRBD1 (5 bases). This CDR3 comprises 11 residues. Per the germline V gene, CDR1 is DFQATT and CDR2 is SNEGSKA (reference sequence).

This clone has only one observation. V usage is TRBV2 and J usage is TRBJ2-3; TRBD2 matches at 14 bases. This CDR3 region has 16 residues. The V gene end was trimmed by 6 bases and the J gene end by 6 bases; junction bases not matched to a gene: 8. Germline lookup yields CDR1 SNHLY and CDR2 FYNNEI. CDR3 nucleotides: TGTGCCAGCAGCCGACTAGCGGGAGGGCCAGGGGATACGCAGTATTTT. Amino acids: CASSRLAGGPGDTQYF.

The chain carries TRBV30 and TRBJ2-7; tentatively, D is TRBD2 (7 bases). V lost 2 bases, J lost 4 bases, and 12 bases lay in between. The CDR3 contains 13 residues. Germline values: CDR1 GTSNPN, CDR2 SVGIG (reference sequence). CDR3 coding DNA: TGTGCCTGGAGTCCGGGGGGCGAATACGAGCAGTACTTC. Protein product: CAWSPGGEYEQYF. The variable domain in full, completed from reference TRBV30 and TRBJ2-7, reads SQTIHQWPATLVQPVGSPLSLECTVEGTSNPNLYWYRQAAGRGLQLLFYSVGIGQISSEVPQNLSASRPQDRQFILSSKKLLLSDSGFYLCAWSPGGEYEQYFGPGTRLTVT.

This clone occurred many times. This rearrangement joins TRBV3-1 (or the pseudogene TRBV3-2) to TRBJ1-2; a possible D gene is TRBD1 (5 bases). Germline CDR1 and CDR2: LGHDT and YNNKEL (reference sequence). Trimming took 5 bases from V and 11 from J, leaving 18 bases between them. This CDR3 has 13 amino acids. The CDR3 coding sequence is TGTGCCAGCAGCGGTAGGGAGCGGGGGTGGTACACCTTC. Translation gives CASSGRERGWYTF.

V usage is TRBV14 and J usage is TRBJ2-1; 10 bases match TRBD2. Germline V lookup: CDR1 SGHDN, CDR2 FVKESK. The CDR3 has 17 amino acids. V gave up 6 bases and J gave up 7 bases; unmatched junction bases: 15. As DNA, the CDR3 is TGTGCCAGCAGAGCGGGTAGGCTAGCGGGAGTATCAAATGAGCAGTTCTTC. Translating gives CASRAGRLAGVSNEQFF.

The rearrangement links TRBV2 to TRBJ2-1; 8 bases map to TRBD2. The CDR3 is made up of 20 amino acids. The junction had 21 bases not matched to a gene; V was cut back by 7 bases and J by 1 base. The germline CDR1 and CDR2 sequences are SNHLY and FYNNEI. CDR3 DNA: TGTGCCAGCAAGACCCCACGACCGGGCGGGAGGACTCTTTCCTACAATGAGCAGTTCTTC. Translated, it gives CASKTPRPGGRTLSYNEQFF.

V is TRBV3-1 (or the pseudogene TRBV3-2) and J is TRBJ2-2, with 10 bases aligning to TRBD2. Germline trimming cut 4 bases from V and 2 bases from J; bases unmatched to any gene: 4. The CDR3 consists of 16 residues. Germline CDR1 is LGHDT and CDR2 is YNNKEL (reference sequence). CDR3 amino acids: CASSPWTSGNTGELFF. The CDR3 region has the DNA TGTGCCAGCAGCCCATGGACTAGCGGCAACACCGGGGAGCTGTTTTTT.

Regarding this clone: Distinct nucleotide sequences in the sample also encode this CDR3. The chain couples TRBV7-9 to TRBJ2-1, with no clear D. The CDR3 is made up of 13 amino acids. Trimming stripped 5 bases from V and 0 bases from J, with 5 bases between. CDR1 SEHNR and CDR2 FQNEAQ come from the germline V gene (reference sequence). CDR3 in DNA: TGTGCCAGCAGCCCCCGCTCCTACAATGAGCAGTTCTTC. Its translation: CASSPRSYNEQFF.

This clone was seen more than once but under ten times. This chain joins TRBV4-2 and TRBJ2-7; 7 nucleotides match TRBD1. J lost 2 bases, V lost 0 bases, and 13 bases had no gene match. The CDR3 is 18 amino acids. The V gene's germline CDR1 is LGHNA and CDR2 YNFKEQ. The CDR3 region is CASSQDLRGRQGTYEQYF. CDR3 coding DNA: TGTGCCAGCAGCCAAGACCTCAGGGGAAGACAGGGTACCTACGAGCAGTACTTC.

This clone was detected only a few times. Other DNA variants within this sample encode the same CDR3. The genes are TRBV18 and TRBJ2-7; TRBD1 agrees at 9 bases. This CDR3 contains 14 residues. Trimming at V came to 6 bases and at J to 2 bases, leaving 5 bases not matched to a gene. The V gene's germline CDR1 is KGHSH and CDR2 LQKENI. The CDR3 sequence is CASSPGTGPYEQYF. CDR3 nucleotides: TGTGCCAGCTCCCCCGGGACAGGGCCCTACGAGCAGTACTTC. Together with reference TRBV18 and TRBJ2-7, the CDR3 gives the full variable domain: NAGVMQNPRHLVRRRGQEARLRCSPMKGHSHVYWYRQLPEEGLKFMVYLQKENIIDESGMPKERFSAEFPKEGPSILRIQQVVRGDSAAYFCASSPGTGPYEQYFGPGTRLTVT.

The rearrangement joins TRBV28 to TRBJ1-1, with D possibly TRBD1 on 6 matching bases. The V gene's germline CDR1 is MDHEN and CDR2 SYDVKM. This CDR3 spans 15 amino acids. V was cut by 7 bases and J by 4 bases, with 19 bases left in between. This CDR3 is CASTPTGGAGTEAFF. In nucleotides, the CDR3 is TGTGCCAGCACCCCGACGGGGGGCGCCGGCACTGAAGCTTTCTTT.

This chain connects TRBV4-1 to TRBJ2-5, with 8 nucleotides matching TRBD1. Per germline, CDR1 MGHRA and CDR2 YSYEKL. The length of the CDR3 is 15 residues. Germline trimming cut 5 bases from V and 0 bases from J; bases unmatched to any gene: 5. CDR3 protein: CASSLGQENQETQYF. The CDR3 DNA reads as TGCGCCAGCAGCTTGGGACAGGAAAACCAAGAGACCCAGTACTTC.

This chain links TRBV15 with TRBJ1-2; D might be TRBD1 (5 bases). The V end lost 5 bases, the J end lost 2 bases, and 12 bases lay between the germline ends. Germline CDR1 and CDR2: LNHNV and YYDKDF (reference sequence). The CDR3 has 14 amino acids. CDR3 DNA: TGTGCCACCAGCGTCCGGTCAGGGAACTATGGCTACACCTTC. Amino acid sequence: CATSVRSGNYGYTF.

The chain carries TRBV18 and TRBJ2-1; TRBD1 aligns across 8 bases. Losses at the gene ends were 5 bases for V and 10 bases for J; bases not matched to a gene: 4. Germline CDR1 reads KGHSH; CDR2 reads LQKENI. This CDR3 has 12 amino acids. The CDR3 spells CASSTRGQEQFF. CDR3 coding DNA: TGTGCCAGCTCAACCAGGGGGCAGGAGCAGTTCTTC.

The chain employs TRBV15 and TRBJ2-1; 12 bases are a match to TRBD1. This CDR3 has 15 residues. J lost 8 bases, V lost 4 bases, and 6 bases had no gene match. Germline CDR1 and CDR2: LNHNV and YYDKDF (reference sequence). CDR3 sequence: CATSNRDRGLDEQFF. In DNA, the CDR3 is TGTGCCACCAGCAACCGGGACAGGGGGCTCGATGAGCAGTTCTTC.

The chain uses TRBV7-9 and TRBJ2-1; 7 bases agree with TRBD2. V lost 8 bases to trimming and J lost 2 bases; unmatched junction nucleotides: 6. The germline CDR1 and CDR2 sequences are SEHNR and FQNEAQ (reference sequence). The CDR3 has 14 residues. Written as DNA, the CDR3 is TGTGCCAGCGGAAAGCGGGAAACCTACAATGAGCAGTTCTTC. The encoded protein is CASGKRETYNEQFF.

This chain links TRBV7-2 with TRBJ2-7; 7 nucleotides match TRBD1. Germline-derived CDR1 and CDR2 are SGHTA and FQGNSA. Trimming cost V 2 bases and J 5 bases; bases outside gene matches: 9. There are 15 residues in the CDR3. CDR3 protein: CASSLRGLQTHEQYF. In DNA form, the CDR3 reads TGTGCCAGCAGCTTAAGGGGGCTCCAGACACACGAGCAGTACTTC.

The chain is built from TRBV5-4 and TRBJ2-7, with 11 bases aligning to TRBD2. CDR1 SGHNT and CDR2 YYREEE come from the germline V gene (reference sequence). This CDR3 comprises 16 residues. V shed 2 bases and J 3 bases; nucleotides not matched to a gene: 7. The CDR3 nucleotides read TGTGCCAGCAGCTTCGTGACTAGCGGGGACCTCTACGAGCAGTACTTC. Residues: CASSFVTSGDLYEQYF.

The sample holds a few counts of this clone. The chain joins TRBV2 to TRBJ2-7, with 12 nucleotides matching TRBD2. Germline trimming cut 6 bases from V and 4 bases from J; bases unmatched to any gene: 7. Germline assignment: CDR1 SNHLY and CDR2 FYNNEI. CDR3 size: 15 residues. The CDR3: CASRYRLAGEYEQYF. The DNA for the CDR3 is TGTGCCAGCAGGTATCGACTAGCGGGGGAGTACGAGCAGTACTTC.

The chain uses TRBV3-1 (or the pseudogene TRBV3-2) and TRBJ2-2; D unclear. The germline V gene has CDR1 LGHDT and CDR2 YNNKEL (reference sequence). The V gene lost 4 bases and the J gene lost 6 bases, with 9 bases spanning the gap. This CDR3 has 13 residues. The chain's CDR3 is CASSRWAAGELFF. The CDR3 DNA is TGTGCCAGCAGCCGTTGGGCTGCCGGGGAGCTGTTTTTT.

V and J are TRBV10-1 and TRBJ2-7, with 11 bases that match TRBD2. The CDR3 runs to 15 residues. Per germline, CDR1 WNHNN and CDR2 SYGVQD (reference sequence). With V trimmed by 0 bases and J by 3 bases, 1 base remained unmatched. The CDR3 region is CASSESLAGGYEQYF. Here the CDR3 DNA reads TGCGCCAGCAGTGAGTCCCTAGCGGGGGGCTACGAGCAGTACTTC.

The chain couples TRBV11-2 to TRBJ1-2; 9 nucleotides align to TRBD1. Germline values: CDR1 SGHAT, CDR2 FQNNGV. The ends lost 4 bases at V and 3 bases at J; junction bases unmatched: 3. This CDR3 spans 14 amino acids. The CDR3 here is CASSWWTGDYGYTF. For the CDR3, the DNA is TGTGCCAGCAGCTGGTGGACAGGGGACTATGGCTACACCTTC.

V usage is TRBV5-4 and J usage is TRBJ1-2; D perhaps matches TRBD1 (5 bases). V lost 6 bases to trimming and J lost 5 bases, with 14 bases between them. CDR1 is SGHNT and CDR2 is YYREEE in the germline V gene (reference sequence). The CDR3 runs to 13 residues. The CDR3 nucleotides read TGTGCCAGCAATAACAGGAGTGGATATGGCTACACCTTC. This encodes CASNNRSGYGYTF.